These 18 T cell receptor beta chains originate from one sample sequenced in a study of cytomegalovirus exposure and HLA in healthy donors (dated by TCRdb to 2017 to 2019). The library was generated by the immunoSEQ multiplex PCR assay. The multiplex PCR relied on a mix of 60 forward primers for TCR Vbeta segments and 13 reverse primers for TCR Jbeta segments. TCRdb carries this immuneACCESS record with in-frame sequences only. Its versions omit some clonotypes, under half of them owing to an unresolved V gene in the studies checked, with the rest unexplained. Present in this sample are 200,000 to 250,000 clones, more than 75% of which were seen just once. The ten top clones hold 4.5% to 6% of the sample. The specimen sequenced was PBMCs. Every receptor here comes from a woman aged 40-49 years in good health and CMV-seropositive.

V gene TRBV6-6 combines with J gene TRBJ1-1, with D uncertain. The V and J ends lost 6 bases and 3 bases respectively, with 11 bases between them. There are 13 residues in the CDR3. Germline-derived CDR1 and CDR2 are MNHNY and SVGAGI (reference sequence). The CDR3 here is CASSEVRHTEAFF. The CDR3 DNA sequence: TGTGCCAGCAGCGAGGTCCGACACACTGAAGCTTTCTTT.

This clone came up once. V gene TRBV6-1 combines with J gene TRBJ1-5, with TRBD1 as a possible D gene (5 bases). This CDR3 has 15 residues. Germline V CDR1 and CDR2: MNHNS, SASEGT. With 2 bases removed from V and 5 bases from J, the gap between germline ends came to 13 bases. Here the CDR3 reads CASSETGRRDQPQHF. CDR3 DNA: TGTGCCAGCAGTGAAACAGGTCGCAGGGATCAGCCCCAGCATTTT.

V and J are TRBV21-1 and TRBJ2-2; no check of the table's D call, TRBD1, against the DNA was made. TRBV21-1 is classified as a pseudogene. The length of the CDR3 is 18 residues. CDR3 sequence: CASSKGMEGATNTGELFF. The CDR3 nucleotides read TGTGCCAGCAGCAAAGGGATGGAGGGGGCTACAAACACCGGGGAGCTGTTTTTT.

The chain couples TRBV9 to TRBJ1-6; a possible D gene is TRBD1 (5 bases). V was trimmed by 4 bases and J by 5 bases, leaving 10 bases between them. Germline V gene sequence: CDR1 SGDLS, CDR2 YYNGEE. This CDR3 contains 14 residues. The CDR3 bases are TGTGCCAGCAGCTTCAGGGTCGATAATTCACCCCTCCACTTT. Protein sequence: CASSFRVDNSPLHF. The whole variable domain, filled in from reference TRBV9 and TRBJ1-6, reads DSGVTQTPKHLITATGQRVTLRCSPRSGDLSVYWYQQSLDQGLQFLIQYYNGEERAKGNILERFSAQQFPDLHSELNLSSLELGDSALYFCASSFRVDNSPLHFGNGTRLTVT.

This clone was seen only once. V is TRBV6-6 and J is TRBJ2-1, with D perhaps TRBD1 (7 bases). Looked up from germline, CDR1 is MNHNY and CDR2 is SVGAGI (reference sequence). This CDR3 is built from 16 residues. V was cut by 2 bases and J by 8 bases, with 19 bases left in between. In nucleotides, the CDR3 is TGTGCCAGCAGTTACCCCGGGACAGCCTCGGGGGATGAGCAGTTCTTC. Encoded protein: CASSYPGTASGDEQFF.

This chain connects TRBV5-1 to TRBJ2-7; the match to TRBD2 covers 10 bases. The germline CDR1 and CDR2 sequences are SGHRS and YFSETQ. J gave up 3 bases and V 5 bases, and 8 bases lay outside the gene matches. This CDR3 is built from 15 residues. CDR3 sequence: CASRGGLAENYEQYF. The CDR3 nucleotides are TGCGCCAGCAGAGGTGGACTAGCGGAAAACTACGAGCAGTACTTC.

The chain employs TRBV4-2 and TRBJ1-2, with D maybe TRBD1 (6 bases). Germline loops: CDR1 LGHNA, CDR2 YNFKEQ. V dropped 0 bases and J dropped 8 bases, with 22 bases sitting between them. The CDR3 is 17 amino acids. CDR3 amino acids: CASSQEVRTQGSGGYTF. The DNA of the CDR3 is TGTGCCAGCAGCCAAGAGGTCAGAACACAGGGAAGTGGAGGCTACACCTTC.

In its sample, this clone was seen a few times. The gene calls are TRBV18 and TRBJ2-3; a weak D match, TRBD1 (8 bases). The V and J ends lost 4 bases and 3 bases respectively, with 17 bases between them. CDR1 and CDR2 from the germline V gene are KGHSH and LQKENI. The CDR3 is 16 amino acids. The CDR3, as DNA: TGTGCCAGCTCACTACCGACAGGGGACTATACAGATACGCAGTATTTT. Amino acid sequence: CASSLPTGDYTDTQYF.

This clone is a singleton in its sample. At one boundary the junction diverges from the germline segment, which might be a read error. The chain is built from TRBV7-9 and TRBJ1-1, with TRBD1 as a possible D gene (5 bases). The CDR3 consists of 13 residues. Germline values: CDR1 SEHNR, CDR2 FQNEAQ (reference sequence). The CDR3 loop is CSSSVTGNTEAFF. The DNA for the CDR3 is TGTTCCAGCAGCGTTACAGGGAACACTGAAGCTTTCTTT.

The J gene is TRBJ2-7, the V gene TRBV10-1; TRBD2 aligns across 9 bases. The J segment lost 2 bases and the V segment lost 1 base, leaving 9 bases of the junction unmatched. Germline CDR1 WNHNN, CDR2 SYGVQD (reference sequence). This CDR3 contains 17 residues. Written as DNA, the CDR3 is TGCGCCAGCAGTGAGTTCTCTGGTAGCGGGAGTACCTACGAGCAGTACTTC. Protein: CASSEFSGSGSTYEQYF.

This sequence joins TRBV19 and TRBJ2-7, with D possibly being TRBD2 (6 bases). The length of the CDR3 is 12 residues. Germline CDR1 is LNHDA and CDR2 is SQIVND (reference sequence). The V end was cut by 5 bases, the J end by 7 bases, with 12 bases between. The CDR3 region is CASSPIGGEQYF. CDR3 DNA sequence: TGTGCCAGTAGTCCGATAGGAGGGGAGCAGTACTTC.

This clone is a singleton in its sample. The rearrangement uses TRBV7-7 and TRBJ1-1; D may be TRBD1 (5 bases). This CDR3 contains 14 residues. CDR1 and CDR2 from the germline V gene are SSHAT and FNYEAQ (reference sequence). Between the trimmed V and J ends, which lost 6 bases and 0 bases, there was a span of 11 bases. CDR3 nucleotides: TGTGCCAGCAGACCCGACAGACTGAACACTGAAGCTTTCTTT. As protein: CASRPDRLNTEAFF. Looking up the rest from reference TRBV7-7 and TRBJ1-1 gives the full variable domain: GAGVSQSPRYKVTKRGQDVTLRCDPISSHATLYWYQQALGQGPEFLTYFNYEAQPDKSGLPSDRFSAERPEGSISTLTIQRTEQRDSAMYRCASRPDRLNTEAFFGQGTRLTVV.

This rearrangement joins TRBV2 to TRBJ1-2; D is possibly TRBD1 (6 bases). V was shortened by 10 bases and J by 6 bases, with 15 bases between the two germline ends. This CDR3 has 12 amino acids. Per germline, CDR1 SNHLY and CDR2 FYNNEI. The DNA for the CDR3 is TGTGCCACCTTAAAAACAGGGAATGGCTACACCTTC. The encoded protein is CATLKTGNGYTF.

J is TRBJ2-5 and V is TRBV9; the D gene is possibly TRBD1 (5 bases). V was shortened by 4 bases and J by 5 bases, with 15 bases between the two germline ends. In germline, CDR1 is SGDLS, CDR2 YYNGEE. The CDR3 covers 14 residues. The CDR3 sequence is CASSSRTFAETQYF. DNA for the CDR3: TGTGCCAGCAGCTCTCGGACATTCGCGGAGACCCAGTACTTC.

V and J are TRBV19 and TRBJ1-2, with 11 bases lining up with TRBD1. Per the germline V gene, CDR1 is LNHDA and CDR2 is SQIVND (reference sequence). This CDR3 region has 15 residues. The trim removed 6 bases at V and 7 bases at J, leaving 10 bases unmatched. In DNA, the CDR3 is TGTGCCAGTAGGAACCGGGACAGGGGGATAAGTGGCTACACCTTC. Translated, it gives CASRNRDRGISGYTF.

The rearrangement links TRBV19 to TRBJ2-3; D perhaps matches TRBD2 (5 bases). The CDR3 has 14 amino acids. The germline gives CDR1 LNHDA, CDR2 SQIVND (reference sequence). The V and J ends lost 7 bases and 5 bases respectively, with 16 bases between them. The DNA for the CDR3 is TGTGCCAGTACCTTACGGGGTTTTATAGATACGCAGTATTTT. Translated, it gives CASTLRGFIDTQYF.

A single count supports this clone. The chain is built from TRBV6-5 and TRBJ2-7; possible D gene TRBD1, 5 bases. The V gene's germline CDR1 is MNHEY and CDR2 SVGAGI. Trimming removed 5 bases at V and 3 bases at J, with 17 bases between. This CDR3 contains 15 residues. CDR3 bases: TGTGCCAGCAGTACTAACAGCCTCCAGGGCTACGAGCAGTACTTC. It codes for CASSTNSLQGYEQYF.

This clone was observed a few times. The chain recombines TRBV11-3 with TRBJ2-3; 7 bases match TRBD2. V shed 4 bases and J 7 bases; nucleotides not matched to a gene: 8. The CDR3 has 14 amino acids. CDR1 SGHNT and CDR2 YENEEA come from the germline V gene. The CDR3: CASSSGGSSNTQYF. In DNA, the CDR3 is TGTGCCAGCAGCTCCGGCGGGAGTTCGAATACGCAGTATTTT.